This T cell receptor (beta chain) comes out of a study of identical twins. Trimming pared 1 base from V and 3 bases from J, leaving 10 bases between. Germline CDR1 is SGHTA and CDR2 is FQGNSA. The CDR3 covers 14 residues. TCRdb itself ran the 5' RACE reads through MiXCR, one entry per CDR3 protein. The sample records some 500,000 distinct CDR3 sequences, around 15% being singletons. This sample was also put to use in a study of yellow fever vaccine responses in identical twins.

This TCR was sampled from a woman aged 18 to 35 in good health. The sequenced material came from CD4+ T cells sorted from blood. The chain recombines TRBV7-2 with TRBJ2-7; D remains ambiguous. The CDR3 coding sequence is TGTGCCAGCAGCTTAGGGCTAGTAGTCTACGAGCAGTACTTC. It is translated as CASSLGLVVYEQYF.